These T cell receptor beta chains were read from a single sample in a study of blood T cell repertoires in COVID-19. Assay used: immunoSEQ multiplex PCR; TCRdb lists only in-frame clones, some missing. The data show about 150,000 clones, approximately 82% seen once. The sample comprised peripheral blood. The receptor set was obtained from a human donor with acute or convalescent COVID-19. The donor label of this sample is uncertain. Both conserved end residues are part of each CDR3. A D gene is named only where the DNA matches it firmly. For some rows the clone size is stated as once, few or many, or as a class when expanded; others skip it.

d_call: TRBD1; v_call: TRBV25-1; j_call: TRBJ2-7; clone_size: few; cdr3_aa: CASSGDRGSNEQYF; cdr3_nt: TGTGCCAGCAGTGGGGACAGGGGGTCCAACGAGCAGTACTTC
d_call: .; v_call: TRBV6-6; j_call: TRBJ1-6; clone_size: .; cdr3_aa: CASSPFGGSLSWVNSPLHF; cdr3_nt: TGTGCCAGCAGTCCATTTGGGGGGTCCCTCTCTTGGGTAAATTCACCCCTCCACTTT
d_call: TRBD2; v_call: TRBV6-5; j_call: TRBJ2-3; clone_size: .; cdr3_aa: CASSYRLAGATDTQYF; cdr3_nt: TGTGCCAGCAGTTACCGACTAGCGGGGGCCACAGATACGCAGTATTTT
d_call: .; v_call: TRBV4-1; j_call: TRBJ2-7; clone_size: few; cdr3_aa: CASSPPREGAYEQYF; cdr3_nt: TGCGCCAGCAGCCCCCCCCGTGAGGGGGCCTACGAGCAGTACTTC
d_call: TRBD1; v_call: TRBV5-1; j_call: TRBJ1-4; clone_size: .; cdr3_aa: CASSLGRGDEKLFF; cdr3_nt: TGCGCCAGCAGCTTGGGCAGGGGGGATGAAAAACTGTTTTTT
d_call: .; v_call: TRBV6-5; j_call: TRBJ2-7; clone_size: .; cdr3_aa: CASSYSQGPYEQYF; cdr3_nt: TGTGCCAGCAGTTACTCTCAGGGCCCCTACGAGCAGTACTTC
d_call: .; v_call: TRBV27; j_call: TRBJ2-7; clone_size: .; cdr3_aa: CASSFGGEQYF; cdr3_nt: TGTGCCAGCAGTTTCGGTGGCGAGCAGTACTTC
d_call: .; v_call: TRBV30; j_call: TRBJ1-5; clone_size: .; cdr3_aa: CAWSVSRVGQPQHF; cdr3_nt: TGTGCCTGGAGTGTGTCGAGGGTTGGTCAGCCCCAGCATTTT
d_call: .; v_call: TRBV4-2; j_call: TRBJ2-2; clone_size: .; cdr3_aa: CASSQDLYANTGELFF; cdr3_nt: TGTGCCAGCAGCCAAGATCTCTACGCGAACACCGGGGAGCTGTTTTTT
d_call: .; v_call: TRBV9; j_call: TRBJ1-1; clone_size: .; cdr3_aa: CASSGNSGTEAFF; cdr3_nt: TGTGCCAGCAGCGGTAACTCAGGGACTGAAGCTTTCTTT
d_call: .; v_call: TRBV11-2; j_call: TRBJ2-6; clone_size: .; cdr3_aa: CASTRPGSGANVLTF; cdr3_nt: TGTGCCAGCACCCGGCCGGGGTCTGGGGCCAACGTCCTGACTTTC
d_call: TRBD1; v_call: TRBV4-2; j_call: TRBJ1-4; clone_size: few; cdr3_aa: CASTRQGATNEKLFF; cdr3_nt: TGTGCCAGTACTCGACAGGGGGCAACTAATGAAAAACTGTTTTTT
d_call: .; v_call: TRBV7-9; j_call: TRBJ2-5; clone_size: .; cdr3_aa: CASSFRGEETQYF; cdr3_nt: TGTGCCAGCAGCTTCAGGGGGGAGGAGACCCAGTACTTC
d_call: TRBD1; v_call: TRBV7-6; j_call: TRBJ1-1; clone_size: .; cdr3_aa: CASSLDRGNTEAFF; cdr3_nt: TGTGCCAGCAGCTTGGACAGGGGGAACACTGAAGCTTTCTTT
d_call: .; v_call: TRBV6-1; j_call: TRBJ1-1; clone_size: .; cdr3_aa: CASSEIQGLNTEAFF; cdr3_nt: TGTGCCAGCAGTGAAATTCAGGGGCTGAACACTGAAGCTTTCTTT
d_call: TRBD2; v_call: TRBV7-6; j_call: TRBJ2-3; clone_size: .; cdr3_aa: CASSSTHRLAGGPFADTQYF; cdr3_nt: TGTGCCAGCAGCTCGACACACCGACTAGCGGGGGGACCCTTCGCAGATACGCAGTATTTT
d_call: .; v_call: TRBV4-1; j_call: TRBJ1-1; clone_size: .; cdr3_aa: CASSQVSLNTEAFF; cdr3_nt: TGCGCCAGCAGCCAGGTCAGTCTGAACACTGAAGCTTTCTTT
d_call: .; v_call: TRBV29-1; j_call: TRBJ1-2; clone_size: .; cdr3_aa: CSALARGEARANYGYTF; cdr3_nt: TGCAGCGCGCTGGCTAGAGGGGAGGCTCGCGCTAACTATGGCTACACCTTC
d_call: TRBD1; v_call: TRBV5-1; j_call: TRBJ1-4; clone_size: .; cdr3_aa: CASSPRQGLNEKLFF; cdr3_nt: TGCGCCAGCAGCCCTCGACAGGGCTTGAATGAAAAACTGTTTTTT
d_call: .; v_call: TRBV14; j_call: TRBJ2-3; clone_size: .; cdr3_aa: CASSHGADTQYF; cdr3_nt: TGTGCCAGCAGCCATGGGGCGGATACGCAGTATTTT
d_call: .; v_call: TRBV5-1; j_call: TRBJ1-5; clone_size: .; cdr3_aa: CASSLGEEGQPQHF; cdr3_nt: TGCGCCAGCAGCTTGGGGGAGGAGGGTCAGCCCCAGCATTTT
d_call: .; v_call: TRBV10-2; j_call: TRBJ1-2; clone_size: few; cdr3_aa: CASSTGKGYGYTF; cdr3_nt: TGCGCCAGCTCCACAGGGAAGGGGTATGGCTACACCTTC
d_call: TRBD2; v_call: TRBV7-2; j_call: TRBJ2-7; clone_size: .; cdr3_aa: CASSPTRGQRDNLEQYF; cdr3_nt: TGTGCCAGCAGCCCAACCCGAGGGCAGCGGGATAATCTCGAGCAGTACTTC
d_call: TRBD2; v_call: TRBV30; j_call: TRBJ2-2; clone_size: many; cdr3_aa: CAWTRLASTGELFF; cdr3_nt: TGTGCCTGGACCCGACTAGCGTCCACCGGGGAGCTGTTTTTT
d_call: .; v_call: TRBV30; j_call: TRBJ1-1; clone_size: once; cdr3_aa: CAWKTQGGTEAFF; cdr3_nt: TGTGCCTGGAAAACACAGGGCGGCACTGAAGCTTTCTTT
d_call: .; v_call: TRBV5-1; j_call: TRBJ2-7; clone_size: .; cdr3_aa: CASSLHGGSSYEQYF; cdr3_nt: TGCGCCAGCAGCTTGCACGGCGGTAGCTCCTACGAGCAGTACTTC
d_call: .; v_call: TRBV19; j_call: TRBJ2-5; clone_size: .; cdr3_aa: CASSIVGSGGAPRQETQYF; cdr3_nt: TGTGCCAGTAGTATCGTCGGTTCTGGGGGGGCGCCTAGGCAAGAGACCCAGTACTTC
d_call: TRBD1; v_call: TRBV27; j_call: TRBJ1-3; clone_size: .; cdr3_aa: CASSPLGQDSGNTIYF; cdr3_nt: TGTGCCAGCAGCCCGTTGGGACAGGACTCTGGAAACACCATATATTTT
d_call: TRBD1; v_call: TRBV27; j_call: TRBJ1-5; clone_size: .; cdr3_aa: CASSPDRGHNQPQHF; cdr3_nt: TGTGCCAGTTCTCCGGACAGGGGGCATAATCAGCCCCAGCATTTT
d_call: TRBD2; v_call: TRBV10-3; j_call: TRBJ2-2; clone_size: .; cdr3_aa: CAISAGTSGGGSTGELFF; cdr3_nt: TGTGCCATCAGTGCCGGGACTAGCGGGGGGGGATCTACCGGGGAGCTGTTTTTT
d_call: TRBD1; v_call: TRBV19; j_call: TRBJ2-3; clone_size: .; cdr3_aa: CAVRDRGSPDTQYF; cdr3_nt: TGTGCCGTCCGGGACAGAGGGTCCCCAGATACGCAGTATTTT
d_call: .; v_call: TRBV7-2; j_call: TRBJ2-7; clone_size: .; cdr3_aa: CASSLDQGLPYEQYF; cdr3_nt: TGTGCCAGCAGCTTAGATCAGGGGCTCCCCTACGAGCAGTACTTC
d_call: TRBD2; v_call: TRBV2; j_call: TRBJ2-3; clone_size: .; cdr3_aa: CASSERTSGGVWGTDTQYF; cdr3_nt: TGTGCCAGCAGCGAGAGGACTAGCGGGGGGGTGTGGGGCACAGATACGCAGTATTTT
d_call: TRBD1; v_call: TRBV18; j_call: TRBJ2-4; clone_size: .; cdr3_aa: CASSDIGQELLAKNIQYF; cdr3_nt: TGTGCCAGCTCAGACATAGGACAGGAGTTGTTAGCCAAAAACATTCAGTACTTC
d_call: TRBD1; v_call: TRBV19; j_call: TRBJ1-5; clone_size: .; cdr3_aa: CASTQPQGDGNQPQHF; cdr3_nt: TGTGCCAGTACCCAACCGCAGGGGGATGGCAATCAGCCCCAGCATTTT
d_call: TRBD1; v_call: TRBV3-1/TRBV3-2; j_call: TRBJ2-2; clone_size: .; cdr3_aa: CASSQLQGAGELFF; cdr3_nt: TGTGCCAGCAGCCAATTACAGGGGGCCGGGGAGCTGTTTTTT
d_call: .; v_call: TRBV12-3/TRBV12-4; j_call: TRBJ1-1; clone_size: few; cdr3_aa: CASSGGSKAFF; cdr3_nt: TGTGCCAGCAGCGGCGGCAGCAAAGCTTTCTTT
d_call: .; v_call: TRBV23-1; j_call: TRBJ1-4; clone_size: few; cdr3_aa: CASSPLGSEDEKLFF; cdr3_nt: TGCGCCAGCAGTCCCTTAGGGTCGGAGGATGAAAAACTGTTTTTT
d_call: .; v_call: TRBV5-1; j_call: TRBJ1-2; clone_size: .; cdr3_aa: CASSLETSYGYTF; cdr3_nt: TGCGCCAGCAGCTTGGAAACAAGCTATGGCTACACCTTC
d_call: TRBD2; v_call: TRBV4-2; j_call: TRBJ2-1; clone_size: .; cdr3_aa: CASSQGPGLAEHEQFF; cdr3_nt: TGTGCCAGCAGCCAAGGACCAGGACTAGCGGAACATGAGCAGTTCTTC
d_call: TRBD1; v_call: TRBV5-1; j_call: TRBJ1-6; clone_size: .; cdr3_aa: CASSPGQGGGLYNSPLHF; cdr3_nt: TGCGCCAGCAGTCCGGGACAGGGAGGGGGGTTGTATAATTCACCCCTCCACTTT
d_call: .; v_call: TRBV4-3; j_call: TRBJ2-1; clone_size: .; cdr3_aa: CASSQVLYNEQFF; cdr3_nt: TGCGCCAGCAGCCAAGTCTTGTACAATGAGCAGTTCTTC
d_call: .; v_call: TRBV6-5; j_call: TRBJ1-5; clone_size: .; cdr3_aa: CASGGAPGYNQPQHF; cdr3_nt: TGTGCCAGCGGAGGGGCCCCAGGCTACAATCAGCCCCAGCATTTT
d_call: .; v_call: TRBV6-6; j_call: TRBJ2-6; clone_size: .; cdr3_aa: CASSQTGVSSGANVLTF; cdr3_nt: TGTGCCAGCAGTCAGACAGGCGTGAGCTCTGGGGCCAACGTCCTGACTTTC
d_call: TRBD1; v_call: TRBV2; j_call: TRBJ2-7; clone_size: .; cdr3_aa: CASEGTGGHGEQYF; cdr3_nt: TGTGCCAGCGAGGGGACAGGGGGCCACGGCGAGCAGTACTTC
d_call: TRBD1; v_call: TRBV4-3; j_call: TRBJ2-1; clone_size: .; cdr3_aa: CASSPRGTGHSEQFF; cdr3_nt: TGCGCCAGCAGCCCTCGCGGGACAGGACATTCTGAGCAGTTCTTC
d_call: TRBD1; v_call: TRBV7-2; j_call: TRBJ1-3; clone_size: .; cdr3_aa: CATLPGTGIGNTIYF; cdr3_nt: TGTGCCACCCTCCCCGGGACAGGGATAGGAAACACCATATATTTT
d_call: TRBD1; v_call: TRBV29-1; j_call: TRBJ1-1; clone_size: .; cdr3_aa: CSVAPTGANTEAFF; cdr3_nt: TGCAGCGTTGCTCCGACAGGGGCAAACACTGAAGCTTTCTTT